This T cell receptor beta chain was observed in a study of T cells in Graves' hyperthyroidism and ophthalmopathy. This clonotype was seen many times. The antigen remains undetermined. Findings and caveats of the study: Through a model of 13 V-J features, ophthalmopathy was separated from stable hyperthyroidism.

Stability of Graves' hyperthyroidism was defined as absent ophthalmopathy progression within 18 months. Exclusion criteria comprised uncontrolled infection, other autoimmune disease, pregnancy or lactation. Thyroid ultrasound and orbital computed tomography, with clinical symptoms and serum thyroxine and TRAb, informed diagnoses. The CDR3 consists of 17 residues. Germline V gene lookup returns CDR1 MNHEY and CDR2 SMNVEV (reference sequence). J lost 6 bases, V lost 7 bases, and 18 bases had no gene match. RNA transcripts provided the source from which TCR beta CDR3 regions were amplified. HTBI primers were the set used in a first-round RT-PCR of the TCR CDR3. Using its own MiXCR run on the multiplex PCR reads, TCRdb lists one record per CDR3 protein. Among approximately 420,000 distinct CDR3 sequences, 12% to 15% were seen once, and the ten largest hold 5.3%.

The sequence derives from a woman aged 18-29 years with Graves' hyperthyroidism. The chain is built from TRBV27 and TRBJ2-1; 7 bases are shared with TRBD1. Sequencing was performed on blood. The CDR3 region is CASKFREDRVLFNEQFF. The CDR3 DNA sequence: TGTGCCAGCAAGTTTCGGGAAGACAGGGTCCTTTTCAATGAGCAGTTCTTC.